The 25 T cell receptor beta chains presented below share a single source sample, sequenced in a study of blood T cell repertoires in COVID-19. Assay: immunoSEQ multiplex PCR; the TCRdb copy retains only in-frame clones and omits some. The data hold 300,000 to 400,000 clones, with around 87% observed a single time. Sequencing input: peripheral blood. These receptors originate from a woman aged 55-75 years with COVID-19, enrolled during active disease.

The chain joins TRBV10-3 to TRBJ1-1; D remains ambiguous. The CDR3 length is 11 residues. The germline V gene encodes CDR1 ENHRY and CDR2 SYGVKD. V lost 6 bases to trimming and J lost 5 bases, with 7 bases between them. Written as DNA, the CDR3 is TGTGCCATCAGGAGCTGGACTGAAGCTTTCTTT. The encoded protein is CAIRSWTEAFF.

The table lists this clone with a few counts. The rearrangement joins TRBV3-1 (or the pseudogene TRBV3-2) to TRBJ2-7; TRBD2 agrees at 9 bases. Germline values: CDR1 LGHDT, CDR2 YNNKEL (reference sequence). V shed 5 bases, J shed 0 bases, and the junction held 5 bases outside the gene matches. CDR3 size: 15 residues. In DNA form, the CDR3 reads TGTGCCAGCAGCAATAGCGGGGGCAGCTCCTACGAGCAGTACTTC. Amino acids: CASSNSGGSSYEQYF.

The rearrangement uses TRBV29-1 and TRBJ2-2, with D unresolved. The length of the CDR3 is 14 residues. Germline lookup yields CDR1 SQVTM and CDR2 ANQGSEA. Trimming pared 7 bases from V and 0 bases from J, leaving 12 bases between. CDR3 sequence (DNA): TGCAGCGCTACTGGGCTCGCGAACACCGGGGAGCTGTTTTTT. The encoded protein is CSATGLANTGELFF.

The rearrangement links TRBV3-1 (or the pseudogene TRBV3-2) to TRBJ2-5; 8 nucleotides align to TRBD1. The CDR3 has 16 residues. The ends lost 0 bases at V and 0 bases at J; junction bases unmatched: 3. Germline CDR1 and CDR2: LGHDT and YNNKEL (reference sequence). The CDR3 sequence: CASSQEQGVYQETQYF. DNA of the CDR3: TGTGCCAGCAGCCAAGAACAGGGGGTATACCAAGAGACCCAGTACTTC.

The rearrangement links TRBV18 to TRBJ1-5; D is unresolved. With 3 bases removed from V and 0 bases from J, the gap between germline ends came to 9 bases. CDR1 and CDR2 (germline): KGHSH, LQKENI. The CDR3 loop spans 15 amino acids. The CDR3 nucleotides read TGTGCCAGCTCACCTGAGTATACTAGCAATCAGCCCCAGCATTTT. Translated: CASSPEYTSNQPQHF.

This sequence joins TRBV28 and TRBJ1-2, with a possible D match to TRBD1 (5 bases). The germline gives CDR1 MDHEN, CDR2 SYDVKM. V dropped 7 bases and J dropped 4 bases, with 16 bases sitting between them. The CDR3 covers 14 residues. The CDR3: CASTLGRPLYGYTF. In DNA, the CDR3 is TGTGCCAGCACCCTGGGGCGGCCGCTCTATGGCTACACCTTC.

CDR3 residues: CSRGGGILDTQYF. The CDR3 region has the DNA TGCAGCCGTGGGGGGGGGATTTTAGATACGCAGTATTTT. The rearrangement uses TRBV29-1 and TRBJ2-3; 7 bases align to TRBD2. In germline, CDR1 is SQVTM, CDR2 ANQGSEA. The junction had 10 bases not matched to a gene; V was cut back by 8 bases and J by 5 bases. The CDR3 sequence is 13 residues long.

The gene calls are TRBV2 and TRBJ2-3, with 10 bases aligning to TRBD1. The V gene end was trimmed by 4 bases and the J gene end by 1 base; junction bases not matched to a gene: 8. Germline CDR1 is SNHLY and CDR2 is FYNNEI. The CDR3 extends over 17 amino acids. Here the CDR3 reads CASSVRRQGARTDTQYF. Here the CDR3 DNA reads TGTGCCAGCAGTGTAAGAAGACAGGGGGCCCGCACAGATACGCAGTATTTT.

This sequence joins TRBV7-2 and TRBJ1-6, with TRBD1 matching over 7 bases. J gave up 6 bases and V 5 bases, and 13 bases lay outside the gene matches. This CDR3 contains 17 residues. Per the germline V gene, CDR1 is SGHTA and CDR2 is FQGNSA. The CDR3 DNA reads TGTGCCAGCAGCACGCAAACAGGGGCTGGGTTTAATTCACCCCTCCACTTT. This codes for CASSTQTGAGFNSPLHF. The full variable domain, completed using reference TRBV7-2 and TRBJ1-6, is GAGVSQSPSNKVTEKGKDVELRCDPISGHTALYWYRQSLGQGLEFLIYFQGNSAPDKSGLPSDRFSAERTGGSVSTLTIQRTQQEDSAVYLCASSTQTGAGFNSPLHFGNGTRLTVT.

J is TRBJ2-1 and V is TRBV7-3; 11 bases fit TRBD2. The CDR3 runs to 15 residues. V lost 8 bases, J lost 7 bases, and 10 bases stayed unmatched. CDR1 is SGHTA and CDR2 is FQGTGA in the germline V gene. The CDR3 region is CASAIGTSGRNEQFF. Here the CDR3 DNA reads TGTGCCAGCGCAATCGGGACTAGCGGTAGGAATGAGCAGTTCTTC.

V and J are TRBV5-5 and TRBJ1-2; 7 bases line up with TRBD1. This CDR3 region has 14 residues. Germline V gene lookup returns CDR1 SGHKS and CDR2 YYEKEE (reference sequence). With 0 bases clipped from V and 8 bases from J, the junction kept 7 bases outside the gene matches. In DNA, the CDR3 is TGTGCCAGCAGCTTGGGGGACAGCGCCTGGGGCTACACCTTC. It is translated as CASSLGDSAWGYTF.

This clone has just a few counts. The chain joins TRBV6-1 to TRBJ2-1; 7 bases fit TRBD1. Germline V gene lookup returns CDR1 MNHNS and CDR2 SASEGT. The CDR3 consists of 15 residues. Trimming removed 0 bases from V and 8 bases from J; junction bases left unmatched: 7. CDR3 amino acids: CASSEAATGYDEQFF. In DNA, the CDR3 is TGTGCCAGCAGTGAAGCCGCGACAGGGTACGATGAGCAGTTCTTC.

The V and J genes are TRBV19 and TRBJ2-5; 12 bases are a match to TRBD1. The germline V gene has CDR1 LNHDA and CDR2 SQIVND (reference sequence). There are 14 residues in the CDR3. The V segment lost 3 bases and the J segment 4 bases; nucleotides outside the gene matches: 0. CDR3 bases: TGTGCCAGTAGTATGGGACAGGGGGCAGAGACCCAGTACTTC. Translating it yields CASSMGQGAETQYF.

The chain carries TRBV7-8 and TRBJ2-5, with D perhaps matching TRBD2 (7 bases). The germline CDR1 and CDR2 sequences are SGHVS and FQNEAQ. The V end lost 4 bases, the J end lost 4 bases, and 22 bases lay between the germline ends. CDR3 size: 17 residues. CDR3 protein: CASSSGAAAGNLETQYF. The CDR3 bases are TGTGCCAGCAGCTCGGGGGCGGCAGCGGGAAATCTAGAGACCCAGTACTTC. Together with reference TRBV7-8 and TRBJ2-5, the CDR3 gives the full variable domain: GAGVSQSPRYKVAKRGQDVALRCDPISGHVSLFWYQQALGQGPEFLTYFQNEAQLDKSGLPSDRFFAERPEGSVSTLKIQRTQQEDSAVYLCASSSGAAAGNLETQYFGPGTRLLVL.

This clone was counted many times. The chain has TRBV7-6 and TRBJ2-3; D is possibly TRBD1 (6 bases). This CDR3 comprises 15 residues. V lost 4 bases, J lost 1 base, and 12 bases lay in between. Germline lookup yields CDR1 SGHVS and CDR2 FNYEAQ. CDR3 DNA: TGTGCCAGCAGCTCCTCGGCAGGGGGCACAGATACGCAGTATTTT. This codes for CASSSSAGGTDTQYF.

There are a few counts of this clone. The chain uses TRBV30 and TRBJ2-2, with D tentatively TRBD2 (5 bases). The CDR3 sequence is 17 residues long. Trimming pared 2 bases from V and 0 bases from J, leaving 16 bases between. Looked up from germline, CDR1 is GTSNPN and CDR2 is SVGIG (reference sequence). The CDR3 reads CAWSSPLGAANTGELFF. The CDR3 DNA reads as TGTGCCTGGAGTTCCCCATTGGGAGCGGCGAACACCGGGGAGCTGTTTTTT.

This clone is a singleton in its sample. One end of the junction does not line up with germline, which may come from a read error. The chain carries TRBV10-3 and TRBJ2-2; tentative D call: TRBD2 (5 bases). This CDR3 comprises 16 residues. Looked up from germline, CDR1 is ENHRY and CDR2 is SYGVKD. This CDR3 reads CAVSSPIGERAGELFF. The CDR3 nucleotides read TGTGCCGTCAGCTCTCCAATCGGAGAGAGGGCCGGGGAGCTGTTTTTT.

V usage is TRBV15 and J usage is TRBJ2-2; 12 bases align to TRBD2. The germline gives CDR1 LNHNV, CDR2 YYDKDF (reference sequence). The J segment lost 6 bases and the V segment lost 5 bases, leaving 10 bases of the junction unmatched. The CDR3 consists of 17 residues. The CDR3, as DNA: TGTGCCACCAGCCCTCTAGCGGGGGGGCCAGGACCCGGGGAGCTGTTTTTT. It translates to CATSPLAGGPGPGELFF.

The rearrangement joins TRBV9 to TRBJ1-4, with 12 bases fitting TRBD1. The CDR3 spans 17 residues. In germline, CDR1 is SGDLS, CDR2 YYNGEE. J was trimmed by 2 bases and V by 4 bases; bases with no gene match: 6. CDR3: CASSLGTGGETNEKLFF. The CDR3 DNA follows: TGTGCCAGCAGCCTAGGGACAGGGGGCGAGACTAATGAAAAACTGTTTTTT. The entire variable domain, with the rest obtained from reference TRBV9 and TRBJ1-4, is as follows: DSGVTQTPKHLITATGQRVTLRCSPRSGDLSVYWYQQSLDQGLQFLIQYYNGEERAKGNILERFSAQQFPDLHSELNLSSLELGDSALYFCASSLGTGGETNEKLFFGSGTQLSVL.

The chain joins TRBV7-9 to TRBJ1-2; D might be TRBD1 (6 bases). V lost 3 bases to trimming and J lost 2 bases, with 10 bases between them. The CDR3 covers 14 residues. Per germline, CDR1 SEHNR and CDR2 FQNEAQ (reference sequence). CDR3 sequence: CASSFGGRNYGYTF. CDR3 bases: TGTGCCAGCAGCTTTGGGGGCAGAAACTATGGCTACACCTTC. The variable domain in full, with the rest retrieved from reference TRBV7-9 and TRBJ1-2, is DTGVSQNPRHKITKRGQNVTFRCDPISEHNRLYWYRQTLGQGPEFLTYFQNEAQLEKSRLLSDRFSAERPKGSFSTLEIQRTEQGDSAMYLCASSFGGRNYGYTFGSGTRLTVV.

The rearrangement uses TRBV19 and TRBJ2-7; TRBD2 agrees at 10 bases. V lost 6 bases to trimming and J lost 2 bases; unmatched junction nucleotides: 7. Germline V CDR1 and CDR2: LNHDA, SQIVND (reference sequence). The CDR3 has 15 residues. CDR3 sequence (DNA): TGTGCCAGTAGCCTAGCGGGGGCTTTAACCTACGAGCAGTACTTC. Its protein product is CASSLAGALTYEQYF.

The sample holds a few counts of this clone. V and J are TRBV15 and TRBJ2-7; 11 nucleotides line up with TRBD1. This CDR3 region has 13 residues. The V gene's germline CDR1 is LNHNV and CDR2 YYDKDF (reference sequence). The J segment lost 6 bases and the V segment lost 5 bases, leaving 3 bases of the junction unmatched. CDR3 residues: CATSWGQGGEQYF. CDR3 in DNA: TGTGCCACCAGCTGGGGACAGGGGGGCGAGCAGTACTTC.

This chain connects TRBV5-6 to TRBJ2-5; TRBD1 might be the D (5 bases). The CDR3 spans 12 residues. Germline-derived CDR1 and CDR2 are SGHDT and YYEEEE. V lost 7 bases and J 5 bases, leaving 12 bases between the germline ends. In nucleotides, the CDR3 is TGTGCCAGCGGGCTGAAGGGGGAGACCCAGTACTTC. Amino acid sequence: CASGLKGETQYF.

This chain uses TRBV28 with TRBJ1-6, with D uncertain. This CDR3 has 13 amino acids. V was shortened by 5 bases and J by 10 bases, with 12 bases between the two germline ends. The germline V gene has CDR1 MDHEN and CDR2 SYDVKM. CDR3 region: CASSPRLVSPLHF. In nucleotides, the CDR3 is TGTGCCAGCAGTCCCCGACTTGTATCACCCCTCCACTTT.

The CDR3 nucleotides are TGTGCCAGCAGCTTAGGGGCAGTCGAGTATGGCTACACCTTC. Translated, it gives CASSLGAVEYGYTF. The chain is built from TRBV7-2 and TRBJ1-2; unclear D gene. The CDR3 is 14 amino acids. V was trimmed by 1 base and J by 5 bases, leaving 11 bases between them. From germline, CDR1 is SGHTA and CDR2 FQGNSA.